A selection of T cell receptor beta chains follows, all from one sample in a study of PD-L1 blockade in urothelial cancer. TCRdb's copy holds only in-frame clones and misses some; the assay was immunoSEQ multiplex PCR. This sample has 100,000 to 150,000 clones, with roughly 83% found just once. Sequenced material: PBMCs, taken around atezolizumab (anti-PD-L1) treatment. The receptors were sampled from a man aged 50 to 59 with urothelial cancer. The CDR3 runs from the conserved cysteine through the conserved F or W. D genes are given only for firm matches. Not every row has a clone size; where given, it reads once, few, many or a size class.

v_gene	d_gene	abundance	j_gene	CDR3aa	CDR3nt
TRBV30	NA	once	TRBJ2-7	CAWSRDSVSYEQYF	TGTGCCTGGAGTCGAGACAGCGTTTCCTACGAGCAGTACTTC
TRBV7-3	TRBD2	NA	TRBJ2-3	CASSRTSGRTWDTQYF	TGTGCCAGCAGCAGAACTAGCGGGAGAACCTGGGATACGCAGTATTTT
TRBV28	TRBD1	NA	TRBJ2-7	CASSTTPWGQGEYF	TGTGCCAGCAGTACTACCCCCTGGGGACAGGGGGAGTACTTC
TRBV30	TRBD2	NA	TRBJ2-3	CAWSTTSGGPTDTQYF	TGTGCCTGGAGTACGACTAGCGGGGGGCCTACAGATACGCAGTATTTT
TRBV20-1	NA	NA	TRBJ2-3	CSVSDRGTQYF	TGCAGTGTTTCGGACAGAGGGACGCAGTATTTT
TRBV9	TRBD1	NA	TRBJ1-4	CASSVGRDSDEKLFF	TGTGCCAGCAGCGTAGGAAGGGACAGTGATGAAAAACTGTTTTTT
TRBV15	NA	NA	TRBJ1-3	CATSREATTGNTIYF	TGTGCCACCAGCAGAGAGGCAACTACTGGAAACACCATATATTTT
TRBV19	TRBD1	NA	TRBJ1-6	CASRGTGGSYNSPLHF	TGTGCCAGTAGAGGGACAGGGGGAAGTTATAATTCACCCCTCCACTTT
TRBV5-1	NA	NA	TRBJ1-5	CASSYGGGGGQPQHF	TGCGCCAGCAGCTACGGGGGGGGCGGGGGTCAGCCCCAGCATTTT
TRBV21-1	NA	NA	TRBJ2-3	CASSKPRGLYTQYF	TGTGCCAGCAGCAAACCCCGGGGACTTTATACGCAGTATTTT
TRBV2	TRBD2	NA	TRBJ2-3	CARTRLAASTDTQYF	TGTGCCAGAACCCGACTAGCGGCTAGCACAGATACGCAGTATTTT
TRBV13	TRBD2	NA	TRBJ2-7	CASSSTGTRIYEQYF	TGTGCCAGCAGCTCAACCGGGACTAGGATCTACGAGCAGTACTTC
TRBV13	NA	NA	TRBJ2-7	CASSPLDLRGF	TGTGCCAGCAGCCCCTTGGACCTCAGGGGCTTC
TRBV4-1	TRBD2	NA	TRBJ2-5	CASSQENGTSGQETQYF	TGCGCCAGCAGCCAAGAGAATGGGACTAGCGGGCAAGAGACCCAGTACTTC
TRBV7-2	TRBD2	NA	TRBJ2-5	CASSPKRGDQETQYF	TGTGCCAGCAGTCCCAAGCGGGGCGACCAAGAGACCCAGTACTTC
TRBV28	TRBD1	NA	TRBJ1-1	CASSLDRGGTEAFF	TGTGCCAGCAGTCTAGACAGGGGAGGAACTGAAGCTTTCTTT
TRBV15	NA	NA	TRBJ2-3	CATSSLVTDTQYF	TGTGCCACCAGCAGCCTAGTGACAGATACGCAGTATTTT
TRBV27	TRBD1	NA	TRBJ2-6	CASSTLGTGLTGANVLTF	TGTGCCAGCAGCACTTTGGGGACAGGGTTGACTGGGGCCAACGTCCTGACTTTC
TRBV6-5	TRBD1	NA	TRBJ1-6	CASSFSGQGYSPLHF	TGTGCCAGCAGTTTCTCGGGACAGGGGTATTCACCCCTCCACTTT
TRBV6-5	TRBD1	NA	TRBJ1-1	CASRIQGAIEAFF	TGTGCCAGCAGAATCCAGGGGGCTATTGAAGCTTTCTTT
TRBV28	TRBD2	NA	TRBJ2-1	CASNQRGLAGVNEQFF	TGTGCCAGCAACCAGAGAGGGCTAGCGGGAGTCAATGAGCAGTTCTTC
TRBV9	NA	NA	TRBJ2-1	CASSVAVSSYNEQFF	TGTGCCAGCAGCGTAGCAGTCAGCTCCTACAATGAGCAGTTCTTC
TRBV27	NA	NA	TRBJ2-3	CASSPVSGTQYF	TGTGCCAGCAGTCCCGTTTCGGGTACGCAGTATTTT
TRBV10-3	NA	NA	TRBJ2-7	CAISVRELTIYEQYF	TGTGCCATCAGTGTCAGGGAACTAACCATTTACGAGCAGTACTTC
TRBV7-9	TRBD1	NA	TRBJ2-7	CASSSTGAGTYEQYF	TGTGCCAGCAGCTCGACAGGGGCGGGTACCTACGAGCAGTACTTC
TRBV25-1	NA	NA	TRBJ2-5	CASLRRRAGETQYF	TGTGCCAGCCTGCGTCGAAGGGCGGGGGAGACCCAGTACTTC
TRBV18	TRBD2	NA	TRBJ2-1	CASSPRSAGDHNEQFF	TGTGCCAGCTCACCACGGTCCGCGGGAGATCACAATGAGCAGTTCTTC
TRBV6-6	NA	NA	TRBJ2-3	CASSSGAPMDTQYF	TGTGCCAGCAGTTCAGGGGCCCCTATGGATACGCAGTATTTT
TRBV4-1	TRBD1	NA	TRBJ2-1	CASSPSAHRGSYNEQFF	TGCGCCAGCAGCCCGTCAGCCCACAGGGGCTCCTACAATGAGCAGTTCTTC
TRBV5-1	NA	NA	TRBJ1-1	CASSRLQGTEAFF	TGCGCCAGCAGCAGGCTACAGGGCACTGAAGCTTTCTTT
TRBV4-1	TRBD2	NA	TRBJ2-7	CASSQTELAGSYEQYF	TGCGCCAGCAGCCAAACCGAACTAGCGGGCTCCTACGAGCAGTACTTC